This T cell receptor (beta chain) was profiled in a study of technical replicates of blood from a few donors. CDR1 LNHDA and CDR2 SQIVND come from the germline V gene (reference sequence). The CDR3 is made up of 13 amino acids. V gave up 5 bases and J gave up 7 bases; unmatched junction bases: 5. Generated by immunoSEQ multiplex PCR, the TCRdb table keeps only in-frame clones and is missing some. This table holds some 66,000 clones, 85% to 90% found once. The gene calls are TRBV19 and TRBJ1-5; 7 bases map to TRBD1. The clonotype was recovered from a human donor in good health. Some clones in this sample may be carry-over from other donors' samples. Sequenced sample: PBMCs. In DNA, the CDR3 is TGTGCCAGTAGTCCCTCAGGGGGGCAGCCCCAGCATTTT. Translated: CASSPSGGQPQHF.